These 2 T cell receptor beta chains came from one sample sequenced in a study of shared clonotypes between healthy human individuals (dated by TCRdb to about 2020). The library relied on the immunoSEQ multiplex PCR assay. As stored in TCRdb, this immuneACCESS dataset retains in-frame rearrangements with V and J assigned. A fraction of the clones does not appear; measured against another copy, unresolved V genes explain less than half of the discrepancy, and the remainder lacks a known reason. This sample comprises 800,000 to 1,200,000 clones, about 80% of them detected only once. Of the sample, approximately 0.5% falls within the top ten clones. The sample was memory CD4+ T cells from PBMCs. The cell subset or site label on this specimen signifies: CD45RA-negative fraction. Receptors were obtained from a man aged 18 to 29 in good health. Some clones in this sample may be carry-over from other donors' samples.

This clone has a handful of counts. V gene TRBV6-1 combines with J gene TRBJ2-1, with 9 positions matching TRBD2. V was pared by 4 bases and J by 9 bases, with 16 bases of the junction left unmatched. Germline CDR1 is MNHNS and CDR2 is SASEGT. The CDR3 is made up of 17 amino acids. CDR3 loop: CASSARAGGLAGAEQFF. CDR3 nucleotide sequence: TGTGCCAGCAGTGCCAGGGCAGGGGGACTAGCCGGAGCTGAGCAGTTCTTC.

The gene calls are TRBV30 and TRBJ2-7, with 7 bases identical to TRBD2. Germline CDR1 reads GTSNPN; CDR2 reads SVGIG (reference sequence). Trimming took 1 base from V and 3 from J; bases not matched to a gene: 6. CDR3 length equals 14 residues. The CDR3: CAWSDFPSGYEQYF. The CDR3 coding sequence is TGTGCCTGGAGTGATTTCCCTAGCGGCTACGAGCAGTACTTC.